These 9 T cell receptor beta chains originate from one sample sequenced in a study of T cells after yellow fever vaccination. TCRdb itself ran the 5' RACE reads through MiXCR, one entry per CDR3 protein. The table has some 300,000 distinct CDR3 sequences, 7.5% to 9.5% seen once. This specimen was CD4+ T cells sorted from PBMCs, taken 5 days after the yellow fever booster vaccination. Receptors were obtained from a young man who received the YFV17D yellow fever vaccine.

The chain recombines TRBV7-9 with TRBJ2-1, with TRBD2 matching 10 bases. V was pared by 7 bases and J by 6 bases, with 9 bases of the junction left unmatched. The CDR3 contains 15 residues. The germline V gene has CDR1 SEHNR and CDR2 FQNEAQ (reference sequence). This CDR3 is CASTRAGGLSNEQFF. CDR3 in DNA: TGTGCCAGCACTAGAGCGGGGGGGCTGAGCAATGAGCAGTTCTTC. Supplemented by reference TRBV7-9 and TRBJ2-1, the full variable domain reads DTGVSQNPRHKITKRGQNVTFRCDPISEHNRLYWYRQTLGQGPEFLTYFQNEAQLEKSRLLSDRFSAERPKGSFSTLEIQRTEQGDSAMYLCASTRAGGLSNEQFFGPGTRLTVL.

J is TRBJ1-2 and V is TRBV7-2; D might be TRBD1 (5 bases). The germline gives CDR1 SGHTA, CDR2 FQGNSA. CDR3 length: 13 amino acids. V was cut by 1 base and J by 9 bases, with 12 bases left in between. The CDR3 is CASSLVGQGSYTF. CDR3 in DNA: TGTGCCAGCAGCTTAGTAGGGCAGGGAAGCTACACCTTC.

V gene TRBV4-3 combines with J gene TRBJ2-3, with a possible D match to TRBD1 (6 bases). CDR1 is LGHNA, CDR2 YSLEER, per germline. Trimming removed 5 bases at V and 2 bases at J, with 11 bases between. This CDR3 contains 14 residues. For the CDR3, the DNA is TGCGCCAGCAGCTACGACAGGAACACAGATACGCAGTATTTT. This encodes CASSYDRNTDTQYF.

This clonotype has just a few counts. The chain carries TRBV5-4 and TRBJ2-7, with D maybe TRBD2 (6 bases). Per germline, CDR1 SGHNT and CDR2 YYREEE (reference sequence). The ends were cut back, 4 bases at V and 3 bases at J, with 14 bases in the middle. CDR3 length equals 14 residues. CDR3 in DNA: TGTGCCAGCAGCATGGGACTCCGATTCTACGAGCAGTACTTC. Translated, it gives CASSMGLRFYEQYF.

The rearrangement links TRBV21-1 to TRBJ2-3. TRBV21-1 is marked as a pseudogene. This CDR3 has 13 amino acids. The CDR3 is CASSKVGTDTQYF. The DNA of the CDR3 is TGTGCCAGCAGCAAAGTGGGGACAGATACGCAGTATTTT.

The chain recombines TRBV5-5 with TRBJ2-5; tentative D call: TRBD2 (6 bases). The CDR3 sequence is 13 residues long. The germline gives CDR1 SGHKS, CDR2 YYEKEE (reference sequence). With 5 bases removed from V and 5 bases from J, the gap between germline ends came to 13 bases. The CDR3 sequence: CASRLTSWETQYF. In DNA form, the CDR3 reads TGTGCCAGCAGGTTGACTAGTTGGGAGACCCAGTACTTC.

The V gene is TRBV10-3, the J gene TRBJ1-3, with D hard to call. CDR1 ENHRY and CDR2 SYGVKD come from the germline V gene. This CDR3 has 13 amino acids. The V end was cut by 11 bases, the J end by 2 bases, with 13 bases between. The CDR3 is CASEDGTGNTIYF. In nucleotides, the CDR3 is TGTGCCTCCGAGGACGGTACTGGAAACACCATATATTTT.

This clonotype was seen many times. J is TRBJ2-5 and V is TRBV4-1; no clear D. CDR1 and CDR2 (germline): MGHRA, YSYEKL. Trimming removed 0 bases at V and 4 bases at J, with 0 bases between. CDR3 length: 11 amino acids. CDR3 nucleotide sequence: TGCGCCAGCAGCCAAGAAGAGACCCAGTACTTC. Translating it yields CASSQEETQYF.

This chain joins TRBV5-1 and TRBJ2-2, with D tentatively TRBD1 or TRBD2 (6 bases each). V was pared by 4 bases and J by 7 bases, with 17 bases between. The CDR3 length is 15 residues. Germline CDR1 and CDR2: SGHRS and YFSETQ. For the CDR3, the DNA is TGCGCCAGCAGCCCTGACGGGGGCAAGGGCGGGGAGCTGTTTTTT. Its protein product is CASSPDGGKGGELFF.